One and the same sample provided the 3 T cell receptor beta chains below, sequenced in a study of cytomegalovirus exposure and HLA in healthy donors. The PCR ran on 60 Vbeta and 13 Jbeta primers. Profiled with immunoSEQ multiplex PCR; TCRdb holds only in-frame clones, not every one. The sample carries around 100,000 clones, roughly three quarters recorded once. Sequencing was done on a sample of PBMCs. These receptors were taken from a man aged 35-49 years in good health and CMV-seropositive.

The chain joins TRBV30 to TRBJ2-7, with D tentatively TRBD1 (7 bases). The V and J ends lost 1 base and 7 bases respectively, with 20 bases between them. Germline V gene lookup returns CDR1 GTSNPN and CDR2 SVGIG (reference sequence). There are 15 residues in the CDR3. The DNA for the CDR3 is TGTGCCTGGAGTGCGAACAGGGGAGTTGGAGGGGAGCAGTACGTC. It encodes CAWSANRGVGGEQYV.

V gene TRBV7-9 combines with J gene TRBJ1-2; 8 nucleotides match TRBD1. V was clipped by 6 bases and J by 6 bases; unmatched bases: 6. CDR1 is SEHNR, CDR2 FQNEAQ, per germline (reference sequence). The CDR3 sequence is 13 residues long. CDR3 sequence: CASSHPGGDGYTF. The CDR3 region has the DNA TGTGCCAGCAGTCACCCAGGGGGCGATGGCTACACCTTC.

The chain employs TRBV6-5 and TRBJ1-1, with unresolved D. Germline V gives CDR1 MNHEY, CDR2 SVGAGI. There are 14 residues in the CDR3. The germline V and J ends were trimmed by 1 base and 2 bases, with 8 bases remaining between them. Here the CDR3 DNA reads TGTGCCAGCAGTTACTTACCTATCAACACTGAAGCTTTCTTT. Translated, it gives CASSYLPINTEAFF.